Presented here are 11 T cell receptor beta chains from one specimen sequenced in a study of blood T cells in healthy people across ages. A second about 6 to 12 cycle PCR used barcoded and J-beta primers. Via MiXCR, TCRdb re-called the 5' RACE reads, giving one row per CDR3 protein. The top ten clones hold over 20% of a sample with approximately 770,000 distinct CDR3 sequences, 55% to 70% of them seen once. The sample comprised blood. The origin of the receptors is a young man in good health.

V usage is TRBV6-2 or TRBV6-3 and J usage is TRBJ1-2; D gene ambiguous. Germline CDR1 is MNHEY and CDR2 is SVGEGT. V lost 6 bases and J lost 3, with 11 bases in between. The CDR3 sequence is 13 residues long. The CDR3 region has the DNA TGTGCCAGCAGCTTCGACATTGACTATGGCTACACCTTC. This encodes CASSFDIDYGYTF.

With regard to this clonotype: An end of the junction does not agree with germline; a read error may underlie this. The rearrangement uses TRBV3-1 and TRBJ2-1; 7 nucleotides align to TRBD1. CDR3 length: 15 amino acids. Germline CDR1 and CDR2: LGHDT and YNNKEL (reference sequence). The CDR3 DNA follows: TGTGCCGGCAGTCGTCGACCACAGGGGACCTATGAGCAGTTCTTC. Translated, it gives CAGSRRPQGTYEQFF.

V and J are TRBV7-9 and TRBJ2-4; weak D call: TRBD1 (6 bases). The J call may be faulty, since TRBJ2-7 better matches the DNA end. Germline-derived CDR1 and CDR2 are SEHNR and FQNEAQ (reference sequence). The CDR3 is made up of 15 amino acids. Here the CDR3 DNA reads TGTGCCAGCAGCTTGACCTTAACAGGGTCCAGCGAGCAGTACTTC. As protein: CASSLTLTGSSEQYF.

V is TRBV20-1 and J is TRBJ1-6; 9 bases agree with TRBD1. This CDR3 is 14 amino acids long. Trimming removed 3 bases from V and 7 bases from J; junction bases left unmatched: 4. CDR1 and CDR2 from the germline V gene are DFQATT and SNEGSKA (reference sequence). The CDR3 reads CSASGQGINSPLHF. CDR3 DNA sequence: TGCAGTGCTAGCGGACAGGGGATCAATTCACCCCTCCACTTT.

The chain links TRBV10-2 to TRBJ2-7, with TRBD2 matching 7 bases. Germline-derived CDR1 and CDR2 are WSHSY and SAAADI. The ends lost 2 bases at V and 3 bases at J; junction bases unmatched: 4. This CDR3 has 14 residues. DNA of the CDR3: TGCGCCAGCAGTGAGCGCGGGGGATTCTACGAGCAGTACTTC. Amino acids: CASSERGGFYEQYF.

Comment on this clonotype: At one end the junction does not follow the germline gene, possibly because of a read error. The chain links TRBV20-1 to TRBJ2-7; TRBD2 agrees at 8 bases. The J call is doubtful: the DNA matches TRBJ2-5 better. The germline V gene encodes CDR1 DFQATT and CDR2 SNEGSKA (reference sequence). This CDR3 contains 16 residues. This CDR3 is CSAFPGTSGEKETQYF. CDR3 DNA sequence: TGTAGTGCGTTCCCCGGGACTAGTGGGGAGAAAGAGACCCAGTACTTC.

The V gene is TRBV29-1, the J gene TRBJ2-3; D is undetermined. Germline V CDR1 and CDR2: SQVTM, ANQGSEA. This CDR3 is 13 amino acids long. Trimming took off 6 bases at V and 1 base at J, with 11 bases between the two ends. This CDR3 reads CSVNGGGTDTQYF. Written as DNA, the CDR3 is TGCAGCGTAAACGGCGGCGGCACAGATACGCAGTATTTT.

CDR3 protein: CSVVIPKTPDTQYF. CDR3 in DNA: TGCAGCGTTGTAATCCCTAAAACCCCAGATACGCAGTATTTT. This chain joins TRBV29-1 and TRBJ2-3; D remains ambiguous. Trimming pared 4 bases from V and 4 bases from J, leaving 15 bases between. Germline values: CDR1 SQVTM, CDR2 ANQGSEA. This CDR3 comprises 14 residues.

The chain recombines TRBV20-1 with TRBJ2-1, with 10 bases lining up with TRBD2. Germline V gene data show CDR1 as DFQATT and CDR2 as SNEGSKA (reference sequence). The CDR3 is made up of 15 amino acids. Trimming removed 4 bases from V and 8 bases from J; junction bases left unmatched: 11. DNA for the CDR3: TGCAGTGCTAAATCAGAGCGGGAGGGCCGTTATGAGCAGTTCTTC. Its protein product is CSAKSEREGRYEQFF.

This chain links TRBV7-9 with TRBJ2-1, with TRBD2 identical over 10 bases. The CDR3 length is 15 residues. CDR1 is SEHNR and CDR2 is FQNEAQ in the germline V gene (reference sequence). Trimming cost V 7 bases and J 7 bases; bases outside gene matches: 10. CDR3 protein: CASIPPSGRVNEQFF. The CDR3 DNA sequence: TGTGCCAGCATCCCTCCTAGCGGGAGAGTTAATGAGCAGTTCTTC.

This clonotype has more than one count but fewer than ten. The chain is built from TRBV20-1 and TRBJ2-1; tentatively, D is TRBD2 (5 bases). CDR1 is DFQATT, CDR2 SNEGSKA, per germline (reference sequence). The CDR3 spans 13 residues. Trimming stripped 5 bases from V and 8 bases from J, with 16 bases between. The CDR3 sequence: CSASDTRIHEQFF. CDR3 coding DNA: TGCAGTGCTTCAGACACTAGGATCCATGAGCAGTTCTTC.